The subject of this entry is one T cell receptor beta chain. What it binds is unknown. Time point here: recipient sample about 28 days before transplant, after cytoreduction. Recipients were bled about 28 days pretransplant and at posttransplant days 30, 100, 180. Sequencing was performed with immunoSEQ multiplex PCR; in TCRdb, only in-frame clones are kept and a portion is missing. The table has about 13,000 clones, over 80% seen once. Germline V lookup: CDR1 SSHAT, CDR2 FNYEAQ (reference sequence). With 5 bases removed from V and 6 bases from J, the gap between germline ends came to 10 bases. The CDR3 consists of 13 residues. The sample originates from a study of T cell clonotyping in hematopoietic cell transplantation. Study in general: Recipients' pretransplant samples followed cytoreduction.

Findings of the study overall: No sorting was done, leaving CD4 and CD8 contributions mixed. Pathologically expanded recipient clonotypes increased progressively from day 30 to day 180 as diversity fell.

The sequence came from a man in his 60s with acute myeloid leukemia. Some clones in this sample may be carry-over from other donors' samples. The gene calls are TRBV7-7 and TRBJ2-2, with a weak D call TRBD1 (6 bases). Specimen: peripheral blood mononuclear cells, collected before stem cell transplant. The CDR3 sequence: CASSIQGSGELFF. Here the CDR3 DNA reads TGTGCCAGCAGCATACAGGGCTCCGGGGAGCTGTTTTTT.